This T cell receptor beta chain comes out of a study of early T cells in non-severe SARS-CoV-2 infection. Study at large: Sequencing targeted bulk RNA from unsorted whole blood, leaving chains unpaired. Findings and limits, study-wide: A preference for anti-spike CD8 responses marked VDJdb matching, which missed private and CD4 specificities.

Germline loops: CDR1 SGHRS, CDR2 YFSETQ. CDR3 length: 15 amino acids. Between the trimmed V and J ends, which lost 4 bases and 6 bases, there was a span of 16 bases. This clonotype was recorded at least ten times. The antigen remains undetermined. In the library, individual cDNA molecules carried attached unique molecular identifiers. MiXCR, run by TCRdb on the 5' RACE reads, gives a single entry per CDR3 protein. The sample consists of about 61,000 distinct CDR3 sequences, 10% to 11% of them appearing once. The sequenced sample was whole blood. The sequence was collected from an adult who was a healthcare worker with PCR-confirmed SARS-CoV-2 infection or an uninfected control (not recorded which). This chain uses TRBV5-1 with TRBJ2-2, with D perhaps TRBD1 (5 bases). CDR3 residues: CASSTRPWGPGELFF. In DNA, the CDR3 is TGCGCCAGCAGCACCCGACCCTGGGGCCCCGGGGAGCTGTTTTTT.